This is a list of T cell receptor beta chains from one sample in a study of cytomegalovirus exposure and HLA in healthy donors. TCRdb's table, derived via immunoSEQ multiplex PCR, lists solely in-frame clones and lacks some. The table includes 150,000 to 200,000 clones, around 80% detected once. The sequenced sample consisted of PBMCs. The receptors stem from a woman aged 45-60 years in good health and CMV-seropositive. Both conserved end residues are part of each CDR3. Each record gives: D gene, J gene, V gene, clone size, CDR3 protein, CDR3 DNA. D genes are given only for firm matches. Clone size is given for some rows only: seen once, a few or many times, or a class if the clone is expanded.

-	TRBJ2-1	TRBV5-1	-	CASSLISASMTNEQFF	TGCGCCAGCAGCTTGATATCGGCTAGTATGACGAATGAGCAGTTCTTC
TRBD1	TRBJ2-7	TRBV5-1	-	CASSGTVSYEQYF	TGCGCCAGCAGCGGGACAGTCTCCTACGAGCAGTACTTC
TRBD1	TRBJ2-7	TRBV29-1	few	CSVHARTGNEQYF	TGCAGCGTCCACGCACGGACAGGGAACGAGCAGTACTTC
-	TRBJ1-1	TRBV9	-	CASSVVNEGTEAFF	TGTGCCAGCAGCGTAGTTAACGAGGGCACTGAAGCTTTCTTT
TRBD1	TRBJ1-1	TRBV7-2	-	CASSPKGQSNTEAFF	TGTGCCAGCAGCCCTAAGGGACAGTCGAACACTGAAGCTTTCTTT
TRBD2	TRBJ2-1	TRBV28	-	CASSLMGLALNEQFF	TGTGCCAGCAGTTTAATGGGACTAGCGCTTAATGAGCAGTTCTTC
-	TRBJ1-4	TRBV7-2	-	CASSLEGLKKLFF	TGTGCCAGCAGCTTAGAGGGACTGAAAAAACTGTTTTTT
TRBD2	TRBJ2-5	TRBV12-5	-	CASGLGQAGGLQETQYF	TGTGCTAGTGGTTTGGGTCAGGCGGGAGGCCTCCAAGAGACCCAGTACTTC
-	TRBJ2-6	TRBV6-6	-	CASGEMGANGLTF	TGTGCCAGCGGGGAGATGGGGGCCAACGGCCTGACTTTC
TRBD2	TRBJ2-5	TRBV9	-	CASSVGASGGLGETQYF	TGTGCCAGCAGCGTAGGTGCTAGCGGGGGGCTAGGAGAGACCCAGTACTTC
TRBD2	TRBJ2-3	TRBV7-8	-	CASSLGLAGDTDTQYF	TGTGCCAGCAGCTTGGGACTAGCGGGAGACACAGATACGCAGTATTTT
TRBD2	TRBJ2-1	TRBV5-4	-	CASSLGYGSGSSYNEQFF	TGTGCCAGCAGCTTAGGATATGGTAGCGGGAGCTCCTACAATGAGCAGTTCTTC
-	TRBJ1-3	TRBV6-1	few	CASTAGGTGNTIYF	TGTGCCAGCACGGCGGGGGGAACTGGAAACACCATATATTTT
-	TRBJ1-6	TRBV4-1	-	CASSHGGGDSSPLHF	TGCGCCAGCAGCCACGGCGGGGGGGATAGTTCACCCCTCCACTTT
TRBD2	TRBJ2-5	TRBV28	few	CASSFSRLAGEAETQYF	TGTGCCAGCAGTTTTTCTCGACTAGCGGGAGAGGCAGAGACCCAGTACTTC
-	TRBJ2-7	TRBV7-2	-	CASSYYTGSEQYF	TGTGCCAGCAGCTACTACACAGGGAGCGAGCAGTACTTC
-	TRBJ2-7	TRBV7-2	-	CASSSAGTGAYEQYF	TGTGCCAGCAGCTCAGCCGGGACTGGGGCCTACGAGCAGTACTTC
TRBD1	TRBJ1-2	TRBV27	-	CASSQGQGAGYTF	TGTGCCAGCAGCCAAGGACAGGGCGCTGGCTACACCTTC
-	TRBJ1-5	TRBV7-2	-	CASSLLHGRGNQPQHF	TGTGCCAGCAGCTTACTTCACGGCAGGGGCAATCAGCCCCAGCATTTT
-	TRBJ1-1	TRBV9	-	CASSLDGTEAFF	TGTGCCAGCAGCCTAGACGGCACTGAAGCTTTCTTT
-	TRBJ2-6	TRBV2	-	CASSETGPSSGANVLTF	TGTGCCAGCAGTGAGACAGGCCCAAGCTCTGGGGCCAACGTCCTGACTTTC
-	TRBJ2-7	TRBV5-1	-	CASSSGEYEQYF	TGCGCCAGCAGTTCAGGGGAATACGAGCAGTACTTC
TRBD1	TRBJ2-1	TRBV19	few	CASSATGVAAYNEQFF	TGTGCCAGTAGTGCGACAGGGGTAGCGGCCTACAATGAGCAGTTCTTC
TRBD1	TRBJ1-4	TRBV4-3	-	CASSQDPTGANEKLFF	TGCGCCAGCAGCCAAGATCCGACAGGGGCTAATGAAAAACTGTTTTTT
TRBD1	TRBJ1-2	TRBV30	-	CAWSVPQGLLGYTF	TGTGCCTGGAGTGTACCACAGGGGCTGCTTGGCTACACCTTC
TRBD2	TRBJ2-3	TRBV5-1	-	CASSSGILSGGTDTQYF	TGCGCCAGCAGCTCAGGGATTCTCAGCGGGGGCACAGATACGCAGTATTTT
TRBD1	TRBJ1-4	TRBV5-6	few	CASSQGVYTEKLFF	TGTGCCAGCAGCCAGGGGGTTTACACTGAAAAACTGTTTTTT
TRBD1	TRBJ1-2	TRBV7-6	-	CASSLEGQGNYGYTF	TGTGCCAGCAGCTTAGAAGGACAGGGGAACTATGGCTACACCTTC
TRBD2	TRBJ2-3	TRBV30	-	CAWKPTSGLTDTQYF	TGTGCCTGGAAACCGACTAGCGGGCTCACAGATACGCAGTATTTT
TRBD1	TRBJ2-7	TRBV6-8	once	CASSSPGGGRNEQYF	TGTGCCAGCAGTTCCCCAGGGGGTGGCAGAAACGAGCAGTACTTC
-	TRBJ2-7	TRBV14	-	CASSPSGFTYEQYF	TGTGCCAGCAGCCCTTCAGGGTTCACCTACGAGCAGTACTTC
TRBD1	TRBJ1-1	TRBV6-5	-	CASSLPGTENTEAFF	TGTGCCAGCAGTCTGCCCGGGACAGAGAACACTGAAGCTTTCTTT
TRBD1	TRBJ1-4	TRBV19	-	CASSGRGRLEKLFF	TGTGCCAGTAGTGGAAGGGGGCGGCTTGAAAAACTGTTTTTT
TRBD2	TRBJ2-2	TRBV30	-	CAWSVLPSGFANTGELFF	TGTGCCTGGAGTGTACTGCCTAGCGGGTTCGCGAACACCGGGGAGCTGTTTTTT
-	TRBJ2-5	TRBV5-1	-	CASSLGPQETQYF	TGCGCCAGCAGCTTGGGGCCGCAAGAGACCCAGTACTTC
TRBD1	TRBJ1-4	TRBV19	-	CASSMDRGNEKLFF	TGTGCCAGTAGTATGGACAGGGGTAATGAAAAACTGTTTTTT
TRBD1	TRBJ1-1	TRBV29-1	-	CSVGGTGEAFF	TGCAGCGTTGGGGGGACAGGAGAAGCTTTCTTT
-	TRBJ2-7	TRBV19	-	CASSIRDSPTEQYF	TGTGCCAGTAGTATCCGAGACAGCCCAACCGAGCAGTACTTC
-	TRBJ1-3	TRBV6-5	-	CASSSLENTIYF	TGTGCCAGCAGTTCCTTAGAGAACACCATATATTTT
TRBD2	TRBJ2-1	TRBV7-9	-	CASSPGWASGKASYNEQFF	TGTGCCAGCAGCCCTGGATGGGCTAGCGGGAAAGCATCCTACAATGAGCAGTTCTTC
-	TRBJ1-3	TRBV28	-	CASSGEGNTIYF	TGTGCCAGCAGTGGGGAGGGAAACACCATATATTTT
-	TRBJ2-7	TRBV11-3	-	CASSPADRKSSYEQYF	TGTGCCAGCAGCCCAGCGGACAGAAAGAGCTCCTACGAGCAGTACTTC
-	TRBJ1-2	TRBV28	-	CASSSPGSSYGYTF	TGTGCCAGCAGTTCTCCCGGGAGTTCCTATGGCTACACCTTC
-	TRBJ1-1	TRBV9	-	CASSVEGGTEAFF	TGTGCCAGCAGCGTAGAAGGAGGAACTGAAGCTTTCTTT
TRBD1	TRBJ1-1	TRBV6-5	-	CASSPRTGGRTEAFF	TGTGCCAGCAGCCCCCGGACAGGGGGCCGAACTGAAGCTTTCTTT
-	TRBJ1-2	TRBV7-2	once	CASSRQLDGYTF	TGTGCCAGCAGTCGACAGCTTGATGGCTACACCTTC
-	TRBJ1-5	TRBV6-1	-	CASSEGLAGGNQPQHF	TGTGCCAGCAGTGAAGGTCTGGCTGGTGGCAATCAGCCCCAGCATTTT
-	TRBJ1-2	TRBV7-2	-	CASSLEGVYGYTF	TGTGCCAGCAGCTTAGAAGGGGTATATGGCTACACCTTC